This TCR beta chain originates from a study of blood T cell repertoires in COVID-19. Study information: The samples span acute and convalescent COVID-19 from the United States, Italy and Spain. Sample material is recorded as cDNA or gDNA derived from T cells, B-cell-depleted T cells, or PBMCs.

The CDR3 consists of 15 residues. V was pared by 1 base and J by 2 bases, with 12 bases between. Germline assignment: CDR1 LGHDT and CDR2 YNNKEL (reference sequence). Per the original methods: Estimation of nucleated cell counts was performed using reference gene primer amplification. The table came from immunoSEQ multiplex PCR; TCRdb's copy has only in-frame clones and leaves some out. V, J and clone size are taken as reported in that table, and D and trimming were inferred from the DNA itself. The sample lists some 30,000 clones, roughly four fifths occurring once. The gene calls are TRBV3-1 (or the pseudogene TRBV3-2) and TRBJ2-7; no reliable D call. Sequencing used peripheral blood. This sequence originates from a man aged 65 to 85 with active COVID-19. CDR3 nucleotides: TGTGCCAGCAGCCAAGCAACCGGAGAGGCCTACGAGCAGTACTTC. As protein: CASSQATGEAYEQYF.